The present T cell receptor (beta chain) was sequenced within a study of human versus mouse CDR3 diversity and MHC coevolution. Study in general: Reported immunoSEQ sensitivity was one in 200,000 T cells, with reduced amplification bias. Each sample yielded about 0.6 x 10^7 to 1.8 x 10^7 valid reads. Study-wide results and limits: Compared with mice, human CDR3s carried more deletions and insertions on average.

This CDR3 has 18 amino acids. The germline V gene encodes CDR1 ENHRY and CDR2 SYGVKD. V was clipped by 7 bases and J by 2 bases; unmatched bases: 14. Cells were CD45RO-negative CD62L-positive naive CD4 T cells sorted from PBMCs. Produced via immunoSEQ multiplex PCR; TCRdb's table is partial and in-frame only. The table shows tens of thousands of clones, with roughly 95% occurring only once. Of note for this clone: Its matching antigen is unknown.

The rearrangement links TRBV10-3 to TRBJ2-6, with 7 bases that match TRBD2. The TCR was taken from a person between 25 and 69 years old in good health. Input material: naive CD4+ T cells from blood. Subset meaning: CD45RO-negative CD62L-positive naive CD4 T cells. The chain's CDR3 is CAITPGGPLGAGANVLTF. The CDR3 DNA sequence: TGTGCCATCACCCCGGGGGGACCACTAGGAGCTGGGGCCAACGTCCTGACTTTC.